Following are 26 T cell receptor beta chains from one sample sequenced in a study of CD8 T cells in ankylosing spondylitis. Study-wide findings and caveats: About 8 highly homologous variants made up a TCR beta motif that seemed to typify ankylosing spondylitis blood.

What these receptors recognize is not known. TCRdb passed the 5' RACE reads through MiXCR, listing each CDR3 protein once. Of 500,000 to 650,000 distinct CDR3 sequences in the sample, roughly 5.2% are singletons; the top ten hold approximately 3.5%. The sample taken for sequencing was blood, either unsorted or a sorted T cell fraction (not recorded which). These receptors were collected from a male donor with ankylosing spondylitis.

This sequence joins TRBV12-3 or TRBV12-4 and TRBJ2-3; perhaps D is TRBD1 or TRBD2 (7 bases each). The CDR3 is 18 amino acids. In DNA, the CDR3 is TGTACCCGCAACAGGGAGGGGAGCAGGGGGTTCCTAACAGATACGCAGTATTTT. Amino acid sequence: CTRNREGSRGFLTDTQYF.

This clonotype was counted at least ten times. The chain recombines TRBV9 with TRBJ2-1; TRBD2 agrees at 10 bases. Germline lookup yields CDR1 SGDLS and CDR2 YYNGEE. Germline trimming cut 0 bases from V and 7 bases from J; bases unmatched to any gene: 10. This CDR3 has 17 residues. CDR3 loop: CASSVGPLAGDWNEQFF. In DNA form, the CDR3 reads TGTGCCAGCAGCGTAGGTCCCCTAGCGGGGGACTGGAATGAGCAGTTCTTC. The full variable domain, rest sourced from reference TRBV9 and TRBJ2-1, is DSGVTQTPKHLITATGQRVTLRCSPRSGDLSVYWYQQSLDQGLQFLIQYYNGEERAKGNILERFSAQQFPDLHSELNLSSLELGDSALYFCASSVGPLAGDWNEQFFGPGTRLTVL.

In this sample, this clonotype turned up many times. The V call is TRBV12-3 or TRBV12-4, the J call TRBJ1-4; 9 nucleotides align to TRBD1. CDR3 length: 15 residues. The V segment lost 5 bases and the J segment 7 bases; nucleotides outside the gene matches: 8. This chain's CDR3 is CASSAPGQGTEKLFF. The CDR3 coding sequence is TGTGCCAGCAGTGCACCGGGACAGGGAACTGAAAAACTGTTTTTT.

In this sample, this clonotype turned up many times. The rearrangement links TRBV7-9 to TRBJ2-1; D is undetermined. From germline, CDR1 is SEHNR and CDR2 FQNEAQ (reference sequence). This CDR3 is 16 amino acids long. Deletions cut 0 bases from V and 0 bases from J, with 9 bases between. The chain's CDR3 is CASSLAPRFSYNEQFF. The CDR3 DNA sequence: TGTGCCAGCAGCTTAGCCCCGAGATTCTCCTACAATGAGCAGTTCTTC.

This clonotype has ten or more counts. CDR3 region: CSARQGRGSEAFF. CDR3 coding DNA: TGCAGTGCTAGACAAGGGAGGGGGTCTGAAGCTTTCTTT. This rearrangement joins TRBV20-1 to TRBJ1-1, with D possibly TRBD1 on 6 matching bases. The CDR3 contains 13 residues. V was cut by 2 bases and J by 6 bases, with 13 bases left in between. Per germline, CDR1 DFQATT and CDR2 SNEGSKA (reference sequence).

This clonotype was seen ten or more times. V usage is TRBV28 and J usage is TRBJ2-3; 9 bases are a match to TRBD2. V trimming: 10 bases; J trimming: 1 base; junction bases outside the gene matches: 9. Germline assignment: CDR1 MDHEN and CDR2 SYDVKM. The CDR3 loop spans 15 amino acids. DNA of the CDR3: TGTGCCACCAAGGATAGCGGGAGAGGCACAGATACGCAGTATTTT. The encoded protein is CATKDSGRGTDTQYF. Combining the CDR3 with reference TRBV28 and TRBJ2-3 gives the whole variable domain DVKVTQSSRYLVKRTGEKVFLECVQDMDHENMFWYRQDPGLGLRLIYFSYDVKMKEKGDIPEGYSVSREKKERFSLILESASTNQTSMYLCATKDSGRGTDTQYFGPGTRLTVL.

This clonotype was picked up many times. The V gene is TRBV20-1, the J gene TRBJ1-1, with D maybe TRBD1 (6 bases). Trimming took 1 base from V and 4 from J, leaving 10 bases between them. The CDR3 is made up of 13 amino acids. Per germline, CDR1 DFQATT and CDR2 SNEGSKA (reference sequence). The CDR3 DNA sequence: TGCAGTGCTAGAGGCAGGGGCAGCACTGAAGCTTTCTTT. It codes for CSARGRGSTEAFF.

This clonotype was seen a handful of times. The rearrangement links TRBV11-2 to TRBJ1-1, with 9 bases that match TRBD1. The germline CDR1 and CDR2 sequences are SGHAT and FQNNGV. Trimming removed 3 bases from V and 2 bases from J; junction bases left unmatched: 4. This CDR3 region has 15 residues. This CDR3 is CASSFTTGGNTEAFF. The CDR3 nucleotides read TGTGCCAGCAGCTTTACGACAGGGGGAAACACTGAAGCTTTCTTT.

The V and J genes are TRBV25-1 and TRBJ2-6, with TRBD1 identical over 12 bases. The CDR3 has 18 residues. Germline V gives CDR1 MGHDK, CDR2 SYGVNS. V lost 4 bases, J lost 4 bases, and 8 bases stayed unmatched. CDR3 coding DNA: TGTGCCAGCAGTGTATTGGGACAGGGGGCAACAGGGGCCAACGTCCTGACTTTC. Residues: CASSVLGQGATGANVLTF.

This clonotype was counted many times. The CDR3 nucleotides read TGCAGTGCCGCAGGTTCTGCTTATAGCAATCAGCCCCAGCATTTT. Amino acids: CSAAGSAYSNQPQHF. The chain joins TRBV20-1 to TRBJ1-5; D not certain. This CDR3 is built from 15 residues. Per the germline V gene, CDR1 is DFQATT and CDR2 is SNEGSKA (reference sequence). V was shortened by 6 bases and J by 0 bases, with 15 bases between the two germline ends.

This clonotype was counted many times. The chain joins TRBV5-5 to TRBJ2-3; 7 bases are a match to TRBD1. Germline CDR1 SGHKS, CDR2 YYEKEE (reference sequence). The CDR3 runs 16 residues. V trimming: 0 bases; J trimming: 0 bases; junction bases outside the gene matches: 4. The CDR3 DNA reads TGTGCCAGCAGCTTGGCCGTGGACAGGAGCACAGATACGCAGTATTTT. This sequence encodes CASSLAVDRSTDTQYF.

This clonotype was detected ten times or more. CDR3 amino acids: CASSPPVRSGEQYF. CDR3 DNA sequence: TGTGCCAGCAGCCCTCCGGTACGCTCTGGCGAGCAGTACTTC. The V and J genes are TRBV7-9 and TRBJ2-7; D uncertain. The V gene lost 5 bases and the J gene lost 6 bases, with 17 bases spanning the gap. Germline-derived CDR1 and CDR2 are SEHNR and FQNEAQ (reference sequence). The CDR3 length is 14 residues.

This clonotype was counted a few times. The genes are TRBV3-1 and TRBJ1-1; 7 positions match TRBD1. CDR3 size: 16 residues. CDR1 and CDR2 from the germline V gene are LGHDT and YNNKEL (reference sequence). With V trimmed by 4 bases and J by 0 bases, 8 bases remained unmatched. CDR3 DNA sequence: TGTGCCAGCAGCCTTCGACAGGGTATACTGAACACTGAAGCTTTCTTT. Translation: CASSLRQGILNTEAFF. Full variable domain (rest looked up from reference TRBV3-1 and TRBJ1-1): DTAVSQTPKYLVTQMGNDKSIKCEQNLGHDTMYWYKQDSKKFLKIMFSYNNKELIINETVPNRFSPKSPDKAHLNLHINSLELGDSAVYFCASSLRQGILNTEAFFGQGTRLTVV.

This clonotype was observed at least ten times. The rearrangement uses TRBV7-9 and TRBJ1-6; no clear D. The CDR3 covers 15 residues. The germline gives CDR1 SEHNR, CDR2 FQNEAQ (reference sequence). V lost 1 base, J lost 7 bases, and 11 bases lay in between. CDR3 DNA sequence: TGTGCCAGCAGCTTAGGAAGGGCTTGGAATTCACCCCTCCACTTT. It translates to CASSLGRAWNSPLHF.

In its sample, this clonotype was seen a few times. This sequence joins TRBV5-5 and TRBJ2-1, with TRBD1 matching over 7 bases. The CDR3 has 14 residues. Trimming removed 3 bases from V and 3 bases from J; junction bases left unmatched: 3. Germline-derived CDR1 and CDR2 are SGHKS and YYEKEE (reference sequence). The CDR3 loop reads CASSWGQFYNEQFF. CDR3 coding DNA: TGTGCCAGCAGCTGGGGACAGTTCTACAATGAGCAGTTCTTC.

This clonotype was recorded many times. V and J are TRBV5-1 and TRBJ1-1, with D tentatively TRBD1 (5 bases). V dropped 4 bases and J dropped 6 bases, with 16 bases sitting between them. The germline gives CDR1 SGHRS, CDR2 YFSETQ. This CDR3 is built from 14 residues. The CDR3 protein is CASSDPGGTPEAFF. The CDR3 DNA sequence: TGCGCCAGCAGCGACCCGGGGGGGACCCCTGAAGCTTTCTTT.

There are many counts of this clonotype. The CDR3 protein is CAISPGGEQYF. The CDR3 DNA reads TGTGCCATCAGTCCAGGGGGAGAGCAGTACTTC. V and J are TRBV10-3 and TRBJ2-7, with 7 bases matching TRBD1. The length of the CDR3 is 11 residues. V lost 5 bases and J lost 7; bases outside the gene matches: 2. CDR1 and CDR2 from the germline V gene are ENHRY and SYGVKD.

The rearrangement links TRBV18 to TRBJ1-4; D gene ambiguous. V lost 4 bases to trimming and J lost 4 bases, with 7 bases between them. This CDR3 comprises 13 residues. The V gene's germline CDR1 is KGHSH and CDR2 LQKENI. The CDR3 reads CASSQEYNEKLFF. The DNA for the CDR3 is TGTGCCAGCTCACAGGAGTATAATGAAAAACTGTTTTTT.

The table lists this clonotype with many counts. This sequence joins TRBV20-1 and TRBJ2-1; the match to TRBD2 covers 14 bases. In germline, CDR1 is DFQATT, CDR2 SNEGSKA (reference sequence). With 5 bases clipped from V and 4 bases from J, the junction kept 10 bases outside the gene matches. The CDR3 has 17 residues. CDR3 in DNA: TGCAGTGCTGCCCTCCGGACTAGCGGGAGGTTTTACAATGAGCAGTTCTTC. Amino acid sequence: CSAALRTSGRFYNEQFF.

This clonotype was seen ten or more times. J is TRBJ1-2 and V is TRBV7-2; TRBD1 might be the D (5 bases). The CDR3 extends over 16 amino acids. The germline gives CDR1 SGHTA, CDR2 FQGNSA. V lost 2 bases to trimming and J lost 0 bases, with 13 bases between them. DNA for the CDR3: TGTGCCAGCAGCTTAAGTATGGGGCGAGCTAACTATGGCTACACCTTC. Translating gives CASSLSMGRANYGYTF.

This clonotype was found many times. The genes are TRBV5-1 and TRBJ2-5, with 10 bases identical to TRBD2. This CDR3 has 14 residues. Germline loops: CDR1 SGHRS, CDR2 YFSETQ. The junction had 3 bases not matched to a gene; V was cut back by 3 bases and J by 4 bases. CDR3 sequence (DNA): TGCGCCAGCAGCTCTCGACTAGCGGGAGAGACCCAGTACTTC. It is translated as CASSSRLAGETQYF.

This clonotype appeared many times. The chain combines TRBV27 with TRBJ2-3; perhaps D is TRBD1 or TRBD2 (5 bases each). CDR3 size: 10 residues. V gave up 8 bases and J gave up 6 bases, with 6 bases separating them. CDR1 and CDR2 from the germline V gene are MNHEY and SMNVEV (reference sequence). The CDR3 DNA reads TGTGCCAGCTGGGGGGATACGCAGTATTTT. The encoded protein is CASWGDTQYF.

This clonotype was detected ten times or more. The chain recombines TRBV7-2 with TRBJ1-5; the match to TRBD1 covers 7 bases. The CDR3 length is 16 residues. The trim removed 4 bases at V and 4 bases at J, leaving 10 bases unmatched. In germline, CDR1 is SGHTA, CDR2 FQGNSA. The CDR3 protein is CASSSGQAYDNQPQHF. The CDR3 DNA is TGTGCCAGCAGCTCCGGACAGGCCTACGATAATCAGCCCCAGCATTTT.

This clonotype was observed many times. This CDR3 reads CSARTDRSYGYTF. The CDR3 DNA follows: TGCAGTGCTAGGACAGACCGATCCTATGGCTACACCTTC. V is TRBV20-1 and J is TRBJ1-2; D perhaps matches TRBD1 (5 bases). Germline V lookup: CDR1 DFQATT, CDR2 SNEGSKA (reference sequence). The CDR3 runs 13 residues. V was cut by 3 bases and J by 4 bases, with 12 bases left in between.

This clonotype showed up many times. The genes are TRBV5-1 and TRBJ2-2; TRBD2 aligns across 8 bases. Germline V gene data show CDR1 as SGHRS and CDR2 as YFSETQ. The V segment lost 4 bases and the J segment 5 bases; nucleotides outside the gene matches: 19. CDR3 size: 19 residues. DNA of the CDR3: TGCGCCAGCAGCGGGGGGACTCGGACTAGCTTACTGGGTACCGGGGAGCTGTTTTTT. It encodes CASSGGTRTSLLGTGELFF.

The table lists this clonotype with many counts. V and J are TRBV6-1 and TRBJ2-3, with TRBD2 identical over 9 bases. The germline CDR1 and CDR2 sequences are MNHNS and SASEGT. The CDR3 sequence is 16 residues long. J was trimmed by 4 bases and V by 6 bases; bases with no gene match: 11. The CDR3 is CASSLLAGGLADTQYF. In DNA, the CDR3 is TGTGCCAGCAGCCTCCTGGCGGGGGGGTTGGCAGATACGCAGTATTTT.